This T cell receptor beta chain was identified during a study of T cell repertoires in cytomegalovirus infection (dated by TCRdb to between 2017 and 2020). Notes on the research overall: Recently identified HLA-C-restricted CMV epitopes, whose presentation resists viral immunomodulation, were targeted by peptide stimulations together with well-studied HLA-B-restricted epitopes. Donor HLA type was relevant to the analysis, as public TCR beta signatures indicated carriage of CMV infection together with the matching HLA type.

V is shortened by 2 bases, J by 2 bases, and the region joining them spans 13 bases. The CDR3 sequence holds 15 residues, the cysteine and phenylalanine included. This entry keeps only the CDR3 DNA: 45 bases, framed from base 1. From the germline V gene, CDR1 is MNHEY and CDR2 is SVGEGT. What the authors observed across the whole study: In the ex vivo response, HLA-C-restricted CMV-specific TCR beta clonotypes were dominant, and in two of eight donors the single most frequent clonotype came from this HLA-C-restricted group. In both this cohort and an independent roughly 400-donor cohort, the cumulative frequency of public TCR beta family members distinguished carriers of CMV infection plus the relevant HLA type.

This clonotype has just a few counts. Its antigen remains undetermined. No base quality information exists; no much larger clone differs at one position. This sample's treatment or condition label indicates: in vitro stimulation with specific CMV peptide epitopes to enrich CMV-specific T cells. Data came from an Illumina HiSeq 1500. TCRdb trimmed public reads at Q25 via fastp, called clones via MiXCR and kept in-frame beta chains. CDR3 protein duplicates are merged, each entry listing the most common genes and DNA. The sample includes around 71,000 distinct CDR3 sequences, with approximately 22% observed a single time. Roughly two thirds of the sample is held by the ten biggest clonotypes.

This receptor chain uses TRBV6-2 or TRBV6-3 and TRBJ2-7; the D gene is perhaps TRBD1, on 6 matching bases. This receptor was taken from a human donor in good health (CMV status not recorded). Some clones in this sample may be carry-over from other donors' samples. The sample here was CD8+ T cells from cultured PBMCs, taken from culture after CMV antigen stimulation. This receptor has the CDR3 CASSYERGHTYEQYF. The DNA sequence is given as TGTGCCAGCAGTTACGAAAGGGGACATACCTACGAGCAGTACTTC.